This entry features one T cell receptor beta chain sequence. The antigen is not known. Germline V gene data show CDR1 as LNHDA and CDR2 as SQIVND (reference sequence). The CDR3 loop spans 15 amino acids. The V gene lost 4 bases and the J gene lost 1 base, with 13 bases spanning the gap. Here immunoSEQ multiplex PCR was the method, and the copy in TCRdb shows in-frame clones only, minus some. The sample has tens of thousands of clones, about 91% seen once. These data belong to a study of OX40 agonist ivuxolimab in advanced cancers. The study's findings and limits: Relatively little clonal expansion, among the lowest observed, appeared in partial responders at 0.1-3.0 mg/kg. Dose levels from 0.1 to 3.0 mg/kg saw CD4+ and CD8+ blood T cells expand clonally by week 6.

V and J are TRBV19 and TRBJ2-5; D is unclear. The sequenced sample was CD4+ or CD8+ T cells sorted from blood, obtained in a trial of the OX40 agonist ivuxolimab. The sequence was collected from an adult with an advanced solid tumor such as melanoma, head and neck, liver or kidney cancer. CDR3 in DNA: TGTGCCAGTAGTACCGGCCTCGAGTTCCAAGAGACCCAGTACTTC. It specifies CASSTGLEFQETQYF.